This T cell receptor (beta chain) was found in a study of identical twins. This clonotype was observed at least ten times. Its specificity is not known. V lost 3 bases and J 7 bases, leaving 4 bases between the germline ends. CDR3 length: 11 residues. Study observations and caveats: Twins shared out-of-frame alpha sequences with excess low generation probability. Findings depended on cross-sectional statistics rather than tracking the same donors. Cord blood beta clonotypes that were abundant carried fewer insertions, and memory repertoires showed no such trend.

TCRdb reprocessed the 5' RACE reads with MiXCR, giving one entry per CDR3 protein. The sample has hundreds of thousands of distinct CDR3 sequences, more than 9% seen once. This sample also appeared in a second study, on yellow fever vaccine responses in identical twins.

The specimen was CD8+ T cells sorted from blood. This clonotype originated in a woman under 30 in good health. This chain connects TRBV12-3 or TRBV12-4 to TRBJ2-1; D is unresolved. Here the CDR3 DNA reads TGTGCCAGCAGTTTGTTAAATGAGCAGTTCTTC. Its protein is CASSLLNEQFF.